The 31 T cell receptor beta chains reported below all come from one sample, sequenced in a study of shared clonotypes between healthy human individuals. Using immunoSEQ multiplex PCR, the repertoire was profiled, and TCRdb retains in-frame clones only, with some absent. The data hold hundreds of thousands of clones, with around 87% observed a single time. The sample was memory CD8+ T cells sorted from blood. Described subset: CD45RO+ cells pooled with CCR7-negative TemRA cells. The receptors here all came from a man aged 18-30 years in good health.

The chain carries TRBV7-9 and TRBJ1-3; D is uncertain. V lost 1 base to trimming and J lost 0 bases, with 10 bases between them. Germline loops: CDR1 SEHNR, CDR2 FQNEAQ (reference sequence). The CDR3 is 16 amino acids. CDR3 DNA sequence: TGTGCCAGCAGCTTAGGTGACGGCGGCTCTGGAAACACCATATATTTT. Protein product: CASSLGDGGSGNTIYF.

The CDR3 nucleotides are TGTGCCAGCAGCCAAGCCCGAGGAGCTTCTAACTATGGCTACACCTTC. It yields the protein CASSQARGASNYGYTF. The chain uses TRBV4-2 and TRBJ1-2; D gene unclear. V was shortened by 1 base and J by 0 bases, with 12 bases between the two germline ends. The CDR3 covers 16 residues. The germline gives CDR1 LGHNA, CDR2 YNFKEQ.

The rearrangement joins TRBV9 to TRBJ2-7; 7 bases are a match to TRBD2. The CDR3 has 13 residues. Germline values: CDR1 SGDLS, CDR2 YYNGEE. The V segment lost 4 bases and the J segment 6 bases; nucleotides outside the gene matches: 7. CDR3: CASSTGLVSEQYF. CDR3 in DNA: TGTGCCAGCAGCACCGGACTAGTTTCCGAGCAGTACTTC. The full variable domain, rest sourced from reference TRBV9 and TRBJ2-7, is DSGVTQTPKHLITATGQRVTLRCSPRSGDLSVYWYQQSLDQGLQFLIQYYNGEERAKGNILERFSAQQFPDLHSELNLSSLELGDSALYFCASSTGLVSEQYFGPGTRLTVT.

J is TRBJ2-3 and V is TRBV9, with TRBD1 matching 7 bases. J gave up 3 bases and V 2 bases, and 3 bases lay outside the gene matches. CDR3 length: 14 amino acids. Looked up from germline, CDR1 is SGDLS and CDR2 is YYNGEE. The CDR3 region has the DNA TGTGCCAGCAGCGTCGACAGGGTAACAGATACGCAGTATTTT. Protein: CASSVDRVTDTQYF.

The rearrangement links TRBV15 to TRBJ2-7, with D possibly being TRBD1 (6 bases). This CDR3 has 15 residues. V was cut by 1 base and J by 2 bases, with 12 bases left in between. Germline-derived CDR1 and CDR2 are LNHNV and YYDKDF (reference sequence). CDR3 coding DNA: TGTGCCACCAGCAGAGTGTACAGGGCGACCTACGAGCAGTACTTC. Amino acid sequence: CATSRVYRATYEQYF.

Comments on this clone: A read error may produce the germline difference seen at one junction end. This rearrangement joins TRBV7-7 to TRBJ2-5; 8 nucleotides match TRBD2. The CDR3 sequence is 16 residues long. Germline V gives CDR1 SSHAT, CDR2 FNYEAQ (reference sequence). The CDR3 region has the DNA TGTGCTAGCAGCTCCGGCGGGGGGCAGTCTGAAGAGACCCAGTACTTC. Encoded protein: CASSSGGGQSEETQYF. Filled out from reference TRBV7-7 and TRBJ2-5, the complete variable domain reads GAGVSQSPRYKVTKRGQDVTLRCDPISSHATLYWYQQALGQGPEFLTYFNYEAQPDKSGLPSDRFSAERPEGSISTLTIQRTEQRDSAMYRCASSSGGGQSEETQYFGPGTRLLVL.

The CDR3, as DNA: TGTGCCAGTAGGTTACGGGATGCAACTAATGAAAAACTGTTTTTT. Amino acids: CASRLRDATNEKLFF. The chain couples TRBV19 to TRBJ1-4; D uncertain. The CDR3 contains 15 residues. In germline, CDR1 is LNHDA, CDR2 SQIVND (reference sequence). Trimming took 6 bases from V and 0 from J, leaving 11 bases between them.

This chain links TRBV11-2 with TRBJ1-6; D not resolved. Germline V gene data show CDR1 as SGHAT and CDR2 as FQNNGV. The CDR3 sequence is 15 residues long. Trimming left V 5 bases short and J 6 bases short, with 14 bases between. The CDR3 loop is CASSEYRASNSPLHF. The CDR3 bases are TGTGCCAGCAGCGAATACCGGGCCAGTAATTCACCCCTCCACTTT.

The CDR3 coding sequence is TGTGCCAGCAGCTCTGTAGCGGGGGGGCCTAGGAATGAGCAGTTCTTC. Translating gives CASSSVAGGPRNEQFF. This rearrangement joins TRBV7-3 to TRBJ2-1; 11 nucleotides align to TRBD2. Germline CDR1 is SGHTA and CDR2 is FQGTGA. The CDR3 has 16 amino acids. Germline trimming cut 4 bases from V and 7 bases from J; bases unmatched to any gene: 9.

The rearrangement joins TRBV5-1 to TRBJ2-7; maybe TRBD2 (5 bases). The CDR3 sequence is 13 residues long. The V gene lost 2 bases and the J gene lost 1 base, with 7 bases spanning the gap. Germline values: CDR1 SGHRS, CDR2 YFSETQ. In DNA form, the CDR3 reads TGCGCCAGCAGCTTACTAGAATCCTACGAGCAGTACTTC. Its protein product is CASSLLESYEQYF.

The V call is TRBV4-1, the J call TRBJ2-5; a weak D match, TRBD2 (5 bases). The CDR3 spans 15 residues. With 4 bases removed from V and 5 bases from J, the gap between germline ends came to 17 bases. Looked up from germline, CDR1 is MGHRA and CDR2 is YSYEKL. The CDR3 reads CASSPGGLLVETQYF. CDR3 DNA: TGCGCCAGCAGCCCAGGCGGGTTATTGGTGGAGACCCAGTACTTC.

This clone occurred a few times. The rearrangement joins TRBV19 to TRBJ1-2; D gene unclear. The germline V gene encodes CDR1 LNHDA and CDR2 SQIVND (reference sequence). Trimming removed 4 bases from V and 4 bases from J, with 16 bases in between. This CDR3 contains 15 residues. In nucleotides, the CDR3 is TGTGCCAGTAGTACCCCGCCCGAGAGTTCCTATGGCTACACCTTC. Encoded protein: CASSTPPESSYGYTF.

J is TRBJ2-6 and V is TRBV5-1; no reliable D call. The CDR3 spans 15 residues. Between the trimmed V and J ends, which lost 4 bases and 0 bases, there was a span of 8 bases. CDR1 and CDR2 from the germline V gene are SGHRS and YFSETQ. The CDR3 DNA sequence: TGCGCCAGCAGCGTCCGGATCTCTGGGGCCAACGTCCTGACTTTC. Amino acid sequence: CASSVRISGANVLTF.

The chain is built from TRBV27 and TRBJ2-1; 11 bases are shared with TRBD2. The CDR3 is 15 residues long. V was pared by 8 bases and J by 3 bases, with 6 bases of the junction left unmatched. Germline-derived CDR1 and CDR2 are MNHEY and SMNVEV (reference sequence). This CDR3 is CASARLAGGYNEQFF. DNA for the CDR3: TGTGCCAGCGCGAGGCTAGCGGGAGGCTACAATGAGCAGTTCTTC.

This chain connects TRBV18 to TRBJ2-3, with TRBD1 matching over 9 bases. The CDR3 sequence is 13 residues long. CDR1 and CDR2 (germline): KGHSH, LQKENI. V was clipped by 8 bases and J by 1 base; unmatched bases: 1. For the CDR3, the DNA is TGTGCCAGCCGGGACAGGGGCACAGATACGCAGTATTTT. Protein sequence: CASRDRGTDTQYF.

This clone has only one observation. CDR3 protein: CASSLLRNQPQHF. The CDR3 region has the DNA TGTGCCAGCAGTCTATTACGCAATCAGCCCCAGCATTTT. The chain joins TRBV27 to TRBJ1-5; no clear D. Per the germline V gene, CDR1 is MNHEY and CDR2 is SMNVEV (reference sequence). Trimming pared 5 bases from V and 2 bases from J, leaving 7 bases between. This CDR3 comprises 13 residues.

The chain employs TRBV9 and TRBJ2-7; 10 bases are a match to TRBD2. V shed 3 bases and J 2 bases; nucleotides not matched to a gene: 2. Germline CDR1 reads SGDLS; CDR2 reads YYNGEE. The CDR3 runs to 14 residues. DNA for the CDR3: TGTGCCAGCAGCGCTAGCGGGAGCCCCTACGAGCAGTACTTC. Amino acids: CASSASGSPYEQYF.

The V call is TRBV7-9, the J call TRBJ2-7; unclear D gene. V dropped 5 bases and J dropped 5 bases, with 16 bases sitting between them. Germline V gene data show CDR1 as SEHNR and CDR2 as FQNEAQ (reference sequence). The CDR3 sequence is 14 residues long. This CDR3 reads CASSPTNLGHEQYF. In DNA form, the CDR3 reads TGTGCCAGCAGCCCCACCAACCTTGGACACGAGCAGTACTTC.

Notes on this clone: The sample carries other DNA sequences with the same CDR3. The chain has TRBV11-2 and TRBJ2-7; 11 bases are shared with TRBD2. V trimming: 4 bases; J trimming: 3 bases; junction bases outside the gene matches: 5. In germline, CDR1 is SGHAT, CDR2 FQNNGV. The CDR3 extends over 15 amino acids. In DNA, the CDR3 is TGTGCCAGCAGCTCCGGGACTAGCGGCTTCTACGAGCAGTACTTC. It translates to CASSSGTSGFYEQYF.

This clone was observed once. The rearrangement uses TRBV6-5 and TRBJ2-7; 8 bases line up with TRBD2. Looked up from germline, CDR1 is MNHEY and CDR2 is SVGAGI. CDR3 length equals 14 residues. The V gene end was trimmed by 6 bases and the J gene end by 5 bases; junction bases not matched to a gene: 9. CDR3 sequence reads: CASSSTSEGDEQYF. CDR3 nucleotides: TGTGCCAGCAGCTCGACTAGCGAGGGCGACGAGCAGTACTTC.

As regards this clone: Other nucleotide sequences in the sample specify the same CDR3. The chain recombines TRBV5-6 with TRBJ1-5; no clear D. Per germline, CDR1 SGHDT and CDR2 YYEEEE. The CDR3 is 12 amino acids. Trimming removed 2 bases from V and 2 bases from J, with 2 bases in between. The CDR3: CASSFGNQPQHF. The DNA for the CDR3 is TGTGCCAGCAGCTTTGGCAATCAGCCCCAGCATTTT.

The rearrangement uses TRBV9 and TRBJ1-4; D unresolved. CDR1 is SGDLS, CDR2 YYNGEE, per germline. The CDR3 consists of 13 residues. V was clipped by 0 bases and J by 11 bases, with 11 bases between them. The CDR3, as DNA: TGTGCCAGCAGCGTAGACCCAGAAGCGAAACTGTTTTTT. Amino acids: CASSVDPEAKLFF.

The rearrangement uses TRBV28 and TRBJ2-2; D gene unclear. Trimming cost V 4 bases and J 7 bases, with 7 bases left between them. The CDR3 is 12 amino acids. The germline V gene encodes CDR1 MDHEN and CDR2 SYDVKM. The CDR3, as DNA: TGTGCCAGCAGTTGGATCAACGGGGAGCTGTTTTTT. Translated: CASSWINGELFF.

About this clone: Other DNA sequences from this sample encode an identical CDR3 as well. The V and J genes are TRBV27 and TRBJ2-7, with TRBD1 identical over 10 bases. The CDR3 is made up of 13 amino acids. The junction had 3 bases not matched to a gene; V was cut back by 3 bases and J by 7 bases. Germline V gene data show CDR1 as MNHEY and CDR2 as SMNVEV (reference sequence). CDR3 DNA: TGTGCCAGCAGTTTCGGACAGGGGGGTGAGCAGTACTTC. Its protein is CASSFGQGGEQYF.

The V gene is TRBV27, the J gene TRBJ1-1; 8 nucleotides line up with TRBD1. Losses at the gene ends were 4 bases for V and 4 bases for J; bases not matched to a gene: 8. Looked up from germline, CDR1 is MNHEY and CDR2 is SMNVEV (reference sequence). The CDR3 has 15 residues. The CDR3 region is CASSWTGTGGTEAFF. The CDR3 DNA sequence: TGTGCCAGCAGTTGGACAGGGACCGGGGGCACTGAAGCTTTCTTT.

The J gene is TRBJ2-2, the V gene TRBV5-5; possibly TRBD2 for D (6 bases). This CDR3 region has 16 residues. V lost 0 bases and J 2 bases, leaving 11 bases between the germline ends. The germline V gene has CDR1 SGHKS and CDR2 YYEKEE (reference sequence). The CDR3: CASSLERAQNTGELFF. For the CDR3, the DNA is TGTGCCAGCAGCTTGGAGCGGGCCCAAAACACCGGGGAGCTGTTTTTT.

The CDR3 sequence: CASSPNLSGTQYF. As DNA, the CDR3 is TGTGCCAGCAGCCCGAATCTCTCGGGTACGCAGTATTTT. The gene calls are TRBV7-2 and TRBJ2-3; no definite D call. The CDR3 is 13 amino acids. CDR1 is SGHTA and CDR2 is FQGNSA in the germline V gene. With 5 bases removed from V and 8 bases from J, the gap between germline ends came to 14 bases.

CDR3 sequence reads: CASSLAWTGEAYEQYF. CDR3 sequence (DNA): TGTGCCAGCAGCTTGGCCTGGACAGGGGAGGCCTACGAGCAGTACTTC. The J gene is TRBJ2-7, the V gene TRBV5-5, with 9 bases matching TRBD1. V shed 0 bases and J 2 bases; nucleotides not matched to a gene: 6. Germline CDR1 and CDR2: SGHKS and YYEKEE (reference sequence). This CDR3 spans 16 amino acids.

This chain uses TRBV10-2 with TRBJ2-5, with D tentatively TRBD1 (6 bases). The V gene lost 3 bases and the J gene lost 5 bases, with 10 bases spanning the gap. Looked up from germline, CDR1 is WSHSY and CDR2 is SAAADI. The CDR3 runs 13 residues. The CDR3 DNA is TGCGCCAGCAGTGACTCAGGGGAGGAGACCCAGTACTTC. Translated, it gives CASSDSGEETQYF.

This chain links TRBV11-3 with TRBJ2-5, with 7 nucleotides matching TRBD1. Per germline, CDR1 SGHNT and CDR2 YENEEA. The CDR3 has 13 amino acids. Germline trimming cut 4 bases from V and 9 bases from J; bases unmatched to any gene: 8. This CDR3 reads CASSSGTAQAQYF. CDR3 coding DNA: TGTGCCAGCAGCTCCGGGACAGCCCAGGCCCAGTACTTC.

With regard to this clone: This may stem from a read error, because a much larger clone lies one nucleotide away. The chain employs TRBV28 and TRBJ2-2; D uncertain. The CDR3 loop spans 12 amino acids. V was shortened by 3 bases and J by 2 bases, with 1 base between the two germline ends. Germline CDR1 and CDR2: MDHEN and SYDVKM. CDR3 nucleotides: TGTGCCAGCAGTTTTAACACCGGGGAGCTGTTTTTT. It encodes CASSFNTGELFF.